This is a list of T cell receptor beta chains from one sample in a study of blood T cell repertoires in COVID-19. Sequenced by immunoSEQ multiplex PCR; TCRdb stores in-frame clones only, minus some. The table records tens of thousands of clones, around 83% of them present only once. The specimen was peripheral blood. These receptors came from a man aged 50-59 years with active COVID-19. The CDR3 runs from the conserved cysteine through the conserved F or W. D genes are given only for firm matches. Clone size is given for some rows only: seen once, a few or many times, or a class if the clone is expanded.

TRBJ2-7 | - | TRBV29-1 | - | CSVGEGYEQYF | TGCAGCGTAGGCGAGGGCTACGAGCAGTACTTC
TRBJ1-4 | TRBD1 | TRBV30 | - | CAWSRDSGNEKLFF | TGTGCCTGGAGCCGGGACAGTGGGAATGAAAAACTGTTTTTT
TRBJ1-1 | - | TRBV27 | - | CASRGPTAAPLF | TGTGCCAGCAGGGGCCCCACAGCAGCTCCCCTCTTT
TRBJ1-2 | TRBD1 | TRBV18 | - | CASSPARDSNYGYTF | TGTGCCAGCTCACCTGCTCGGGACAGTAACTATGGCTACACCTTC
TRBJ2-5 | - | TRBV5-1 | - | CASKGLGEETQYF | TGCGCCAGCAAGGGTCTCGGGGAAGAGACCCAGTACTTC
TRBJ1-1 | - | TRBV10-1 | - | CASKNRFPTVTEAFF | TGCGCCAGCAAAAACAGGTTTCCAACGGTGACTGAAGCTTTCTTT
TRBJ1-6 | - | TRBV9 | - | CASSAPGNLNSPLHF | TGTGCCAGCAGCGCCCCCGGGAACCTTAATTCACCCCTCCACTTT
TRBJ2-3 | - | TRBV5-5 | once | CASSAQGVPDTQYF | TGTGCCAGCAGCGCCCAAGGGGTCCCAGATACGCAGTATTTT
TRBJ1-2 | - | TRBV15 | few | CATSRAISTNYGYTF | TGTGCCACCAGCAGAGCGATATCTACTAACTATGGCTACACCTTC
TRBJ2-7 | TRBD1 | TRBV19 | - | CASRRRDRDYEQYF | TGTGCCAGTAGAAGGAGGGACAGGGACTACGAGCAGTACTTC
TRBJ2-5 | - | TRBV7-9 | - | CASSGTTGLQETQYF | TGTGCCAGCAGCGGAACGACAGGATTGCAAGAGACCCAGTACTTC
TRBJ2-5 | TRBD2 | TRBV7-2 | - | CASSSGLGLAGSGQYF | TGTGCCAGCAGCTCGGGGCTGGGACTAGCGGGATCAGGCCAGTACTTC
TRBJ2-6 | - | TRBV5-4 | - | CASSTSTPGANVLTF | TGTGCCAGCAGCACGAGCACCCCTGGGGCCAACGTCCTGACTTTC
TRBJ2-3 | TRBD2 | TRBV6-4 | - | CASSSTSGGTDTQYF | TGTGCCAGCAGTTCGACTAGCGGAGGCACAGATACGCAGTATTTT
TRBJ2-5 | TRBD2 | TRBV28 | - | CASSSPRLAGAETQYF | TGTGCCAGCAGTTCCCCGAGACTAGCGGGTGCCGAGACCCAGTACTTC
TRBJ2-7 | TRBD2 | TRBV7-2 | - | CASSPGTSPYEQYF | TGTGCCAGCAGTCCCGGGACTAGTCCCTACGAGCAGTACTTC
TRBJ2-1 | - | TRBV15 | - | CATSSGRGSYNEQFF | TGTGCCACCAGCAGTGGTCGGGGGAGTTACAATGAGCAGTTCTTC